These 32 T cell receptor beta chains were all obtained from the same sample, sequenced in a study of cytomegalovirus exposure and HLA in healthy donors. PCR primers comprised 60 Vbeta and 13 Jbeta primers. Only in-frame clones appear in the TCRdb table, and some are missing; sequencing was by immunoSEQ multiplex PCR. The sample lists about 160,000 clones; 87% were seen once. The material sequenced was PBMCs. The receptors shown here come from a woman aged 25 to 39 in good health and CMV-seronegative.

This clone has just a few counts. The chain employs TRBV6-6 and TRBJ1-5, with 9 bases matching TRBD1. CDR1 MNHNY and CDR2 SVGAGI come from the germline V gene (reference sequence). The CDR3 has 15 residues. The V gene end was trimmed by 7 bases and the J gene end by 4 bases; junction bases not matched to a gene: 8. The CDR3 reads CASTGTGSRNQPQHF. CDR3 sequence (DNA): TGTGCCAGCACTGGGACAGGGTCCCGTAATCAGCCCCAGCATTTT.

This rearrangement joins TRBV19 to TRBJ2-6; D is unresolved. The germline CDR1 and CDR2 sequences are LNHDA and SQIVND (reference sequence). V gave up 3 bases and J gave up 0 bases, with 3 bases separating them. The CDR3 runs to 14 residues. The CDR3 DNA follows: TGTGCCAGTAGTATCAGCTCTGGGGCCAACGTCCTGACTTTC. This translates into CASSISSGANVLTF.

V usage is TRBV19 and J usage is TRBJ1-6; 7 bases line up with TRBD1. Per germline, CDR1 LNHDA and CDR2 SQIVND (reference sequence). The J segment lost 13 bases and the V segment lost 1 base, leaving 13 bases of the junction unmatched. The CDR3 is made up of 16 amino acids. CDR3 nucleotides: TGTGCCAGTAGTATAGGTGCGGGACAGCGCCCCATTCCCCTCCACTTT. Translated, it gives CASSIGAGQRPIPLHF.

This clone was seen once. The chain uses TRBV4-1 and TRBJ2-7; TRBD2 agrees at 7 bases. The CDR3 covers 16 residues. The germline CDR1 and CDR2 sequences are MGHRA and YSYEKL. The V gene end was trimmed by 1 base and the J gene end by 2 bases; junction bases not matched to a gene: 8. Here the CDR3 DNA reads TGCGCCAGCAGCCAAGGTGGCGGGAGAGGAACCTACGAGCAGTACTTC. Translating gives CASSQGGGRGTYEQYF.

This clone is a singleton in its sample. The chain couples TRBV7-9 to TRBJ1-1; the D is unclear. V was cut by 1 base and J by 5 bases, with 11 bases left in between. This CDR3 is 14 amino acids long. The germline gives CDR1 SEHNR, CDR2 FQNEAQ (reference sequence). The CDR3: CASSLEGSGTEAFF. The CDR3 DNA follows: TGTGCCAGCAGCTTAGAAGGTTCGGGGACTGAAGCTTTCTTT.

The chain is built from TRBV30 and TRBJ2-7, with 9 positions matching TRBD2. With V trimmed by 5 bases and J by 10 bases, 9 bases remained unmatched. Germline V gives CDR1 GTSNPN, CDR2 SVGIG (reference sequence). The CDR3 runs 12 residues. CDR3 sequence: CAWAEGLAGQYF. The CDR3 DNA reads as TGTGCCTGGGCGGAGGGGCTAGCGGGACAGTACTTC.

This clone was seen once. The gene calls are TRBV11-2 and TRBJ2-2; 11 nucleotides align to TRBD2. CDR1 is SGHAT, CDR2 FQNNGV, per germline. The CDR3 totals 18 residues. Trimming took 5 bases from V and 6 from J; bases not matched to a gene: 14. The CDR3 loop is CASSPRLAGLVWAGELFF. The CDR3 DNA follows: TGTGCCAGCAGCCCCAGACTAGCGGGATTGGTGTGGGCCGGGGAGCTGTTTTTT.

This sequence joins TRBV29-1 and TRBJ1-4; 8 bases fit TRBD1. This CDR3 is built from 14 residues. The germline CDR1 and CDR2 sequences are SQVTM and ANQGSEA. V trimming: 1 base; J trimming: 12 bases; junction bases outside the gene matches: 10. Here the CDR3 reads CSVEAGEQGAELFF. CDR3 bases: TGCAGCGTTGAAGCCGGGGAGCAGGGGGCAGAACTGTTTTTT.

The chain combines TRBV15 with TRBJ2-7; 11 bases map to TRBD1. CDR1 is LNHNV, CDR2 YYDKDF, per germline (reference sequence). The CDR3 length is 15 residues. V shed 1 base and J 5 bases; nucleotides not matched to a gene: 4. CDR3 protein: CATSRAGTGGDEQYF. CDR3 sequence (DNA): TGTGCCACCAGCAGAGCCGGGACAGGGGGGGACGAGCAGTACTTC. Full variable domain (missing parts from reference TRBV15 and TRBJ2-7): DAMVIQNPRYQVTQFGKPVTLSCSQTLNHNVMYWYQQKSSQAPKLLFHYYDKDFNNEADTPDNFQSRRPNTSFCFLDIRSPGLGDTAMYLCATSRAGTGGDEQYFGPGTRLTVT.

V usage is TRBV6-5 and J usage is TRBJ2-5; the match to TRBD2 covers 12 bases. The assigned J gene may be wrong: the sequence end matches TRBJ2-7 better. The germline V gene encodes CDR1 MNHEY and CDR2 SVGAGI. CDR3 length equals 16 residues. CDR3 bases: TGTGCCAGCAGTTACCCGACTAGCGGGAGCGGGTACGAGCAGTACTTC. Translated, it gives CASSYPTSGSGYEQYF.

Concerning this clone: Within the sample, other DNA sequences also encode this same CDR3. The rearrangement joins TRBV14 to TRBJ2-1; 7 bases are shared with TRBD2. The CDR3 spans 15 residues. CDR1 and CDR2 from the germline V gene are SGHDN and FVKESK. Unmatched junction bases numbered 7, after V lost 1 base and J lost 7 bases. The CDR3 nucleotides are TGTGCCAGCAGCCAAGCGGGGGGTGCTGGGAATGAGCAGTTCTTC. Translation gives CASSQAGGAGNEQFF.

The rearrangement joins TRBV19 to TRBJ2-7; D is possibly TRBD1 (6 bases). V shed 4 bases and J shed 5 bases, with 18 bases lying between them. The CDR3 is 15 amino acids. The germline V gene has CDR1 LNHDA and CDR2 SQIVND (reference sequence). The CDR3 here is CASSTGTRRLDEQYF. DNA of the CDR3: TGTGCCAGTAGTACTGGGACACGGAGACTTGACGAGCAGTACTTC.

J is TRBJ2-3 and V is TRBV6-1, with 10 nucleotides matching TRBD2. The CDR3 has 16 amino acids. Per germline, CDR1 MNHNS and CDR2 SASEGT. V trimming: 3 bases; J trimming: 6 bases; junction bases outside the gene matches: 9. The CDR3 nucleotides are TGTGCCAGCAGTGACCCAAGCGGGAGGGCCTGGGATACGCAGTATTTT. Encoded protein: CASSDPSGRAWDTQYF.

This clone was seen a single time. The V and J genes are TRBV7-9 and TRBJ2-3; tentative D call: TRBD1 (6 bases). The CDR3 totals 16 residues. V gave up 2 bases and J gave up 4 bases, with 16 bases separating them. From germline, CDR1 is SEHNR and CDR2 FQNEAQ (reference sequence). CDR3 region: CASSLQGQGVSDTQYF. CDR3 nucleotide sequence: TGTGCCAGCAGCTTACAGGGGCAGGGTGTATCAGATACGCAGTATTTT.

The rearrangement uses TRBV18 and TRBJ1-2, with D tentatively TRBD1 (5 bases). The V end was cut by 3 bases, the J end by 7 bases, with 9 bases between. CDR3 length: 12 residues. Germline-derived CDR1 and CDR2 are KGHSH and LQKENI. The CDR3 here is CASSPGRPGYTF. The CDR3 bases are TGTGCCAGCTCACCGGGGCGGCCTGGCTACACCTTC. The entire variable domain, with the rest obtained from reference TRBV18 and TRBJ1-2, is as follows: NAGVMQNPRHLVRRRGQEARLRCSPMKGHSHVYWYRQLPEEGLKFMVYLQKENIIDESGMPKERFSAEFPKEGPSILRIQQVVRGDSAAYFCASSPGRPGYTFGSGTRLTVV.

The CDR3, as DNA: TGTGCCAGCAGTTTAAGGACAGGTGCTGGAAACACCATATATTTT. Its translation: CASSLRTGAGNTIYF. This chain joins TRBV27 and TRBJ1-3, with 7 bases that match TRBD1. The V gene's germline CDR1 is MNHEY and CDR2 SMNVEV (reference sequence). The CDR3 is 15 amino acids. The V and J ends lost 2 bases and 2 bases, in that order; junction bases with no gene match: 3.

The chain couples TRBV6-1 to TRBJ2-2; D possibly corresponds to TRBD1 (5 bases). The CDR3 has 18 residues. Germline loops: CDR1 MNHNS, CDR2 SASEGT. Trimming pared 0 bases from V and 3 bases from J, leaving 17 bases between. The chain's CDR3 is CASSEAQGSYDHTGELFF. In DNA form, the CDR3 reads TGTGCCAGCAGTGAAGCGCAGGGTTCCTACGACCACACCGGGGAGCTGTTTTTT.

This sequence joins TRBV5-1 and TRBJ2-7; 11 bases align to TRBD1. CDR3 length: 14 residues. Per the germline V gene, CDR1 is SGHRS and CDR2 is YFSETQ. V was clipped by 7 bases and J by 2 bases; unmatched bases: 5. This CDR3 is CASLRDRGTYEQYF. In DNA form, the CDR3 reads TGCGCCAGCCTCAGGGACAGGGGGACCTACGAGCAGTACTTC. Based on the CDR3 plus reference TRBV5-1 and TRBJ2-7, the full variable domain is KAGVTQTPRYLIKTRGQQVTLSCSPISGHRSVSWYQQTPGQGLQFLFEYFSETQRNKGNFPGRFSGRQFSNSRSEMNVSTLELGDSALYLCASLRDRGTYEQYFGPGTRLTVT.

The V gene is TRBV19, the J gene TRBJ1-5; D unresolved. The CDR3 consists of 17 residues. Germline-derived CDR1 and CDR2 are LNHDA and SQIVND (reference sequence). Trimming cost V 7 bases and J 2 bases, with 21 bases left between them. The CDR3 coding sequence is TGTGCCAGTAAGAGGGAGGGTTTATGGGGTGGCAATCAGCCCCAGCATTTT. Its translation is CASKREGLWGGNQPQHF. Together with reference TRBV19 and TRBJ1-5, the CDR3 gives the full variable domain: DGGITQSPKYLFRKEGQNVTLSCEQNLNHDAMYWYRQDPGQGLRLIYYSQIVNDFQKGDIAEGYSVSREKKESFPLTVTSAQKNPTAFYLCASKREGLWGGNQPQHFGDGTRLSIL.

The chain combines TRBV5-1 with TRBJ2-7, with a weak D call TRBD2 (5 bases). The CDR3 runs to 14 residues. Trimming stripped 2 bases from V and 0 bases from J, with 9 bases between. Germline V gene data show CDR1 as SGHRS and CDR2 as YFSETQ. The CDR3: CASSFGADSYEQYF. CDR3 nucleotide sequence: TGCGCCAGCAGCTTCGGAGCGGACTCCTACGAGCAGTACTTC.

The chain couples TRBV13 to TRBJ2-7, with 9 bases matching TRBD2. Germline V gene lookup returns CDR1 PRHDT and CDR2 FYEKMQ (reference sequence). The CDR3 runs 15 residues. Unmatched junction bases numbered 11, after V lost 5 bases and J lost 6 bases. The CDR3 nucleotides read TGTGCCAGCAGCACGGAAGCGGGAGGATTTAGCGAGCAGTACTTC. Protein sequence: CASSTEAGGFSEQYF.

The chain uses TRBV28 and TRBJ2-5, with 8 bases that match TRBD1. Germline V lookup: CDR1 MDHEN, CDR2 SYDVKM. Trimming cost V 6 bases and J 6 bases; bases outside gene matches: 12. The CDR3 contains 15 residues. The DNA of the CDR3 is TGTGCCAGCAGCCCGGCAGGGGGCCCCGGGCAGACCCAGTACTTC. Its translation is CASSPAGGPGQTQYF.

The chain is built from TRBV6-5 and TRBJ2-7; D ambiguous. The CDR3 contains 12 residues. Trimming stripped 7 bases from V and 5 bases from J, with 12 bases between. Germline V gives CDR1 MNHEY, CDR2 SVGAGI. The CDR3 DNA reads as TGTGCCAGCACCAACCAGGTTAACGAGCAGTACTTC. Translated: CASTNQVNEQYF.

This rearrangement joins TRBV5-1 to TRBJ2-5; 11 bases align to TRBD2. There are 15 residues in the CDR3. The V gene end was trimmed by 5 bases and the J gene end by 5 bases; junction bases not matched to a gene: 8. The V gene's germline CDR1 is SGHRS and CDR2 YFSETQ. The CDR3 coding sequence is TGCGCCAGCAGTAGTACTAGCGGGAGTTTCGAGACCCAGTACTTC. Translated: CASSSTSGSFETQYF.

The chain employs TRBV6-5 and TRBJ2-7; 8 bases line up with TRBD2. CDR1 is MNHEY and CDR2 is SVGAGI in the germline V gene. V shed 2 bases and J 4 bases; nucleotides not matched to a gene: 7. The CDR3 is 15 amino acids. The CDR3 loop is CASSYRAGGRYEQYF. The CDR3 nucleotides are TGTGCCAGCAGTTACCGGGCGGGGGGTCGGTACGAGCAGTACTTC.

The chain joins TRBV9 to TRBJ1-4; a possible D gene is TRBD1 (5 bases). Germline CDR1 reads SGDLS; CDR2 reads YYNGEE. Trimming stripped 0 bases from V and 5 bases from J, with 14 bases between. The CDR3 sequence is 16 residues long. The chain's CDR3 is CASSVGVGALNEKLFF. The CDR3 region has the DNA TGTGCCAGCAGCGTAGGGGTAGGGGCCCTGAATGAAAAACTGTTTTTT.

This clone came up a few times. The gene calls are TRBV4-1 and TRBJ1-4; TRBD1 matches 10 bases. This CDR3 comprises 15 residues. Germline V lookup: CDR1 MGHRA, CDR2 YSYEKL. J lost 8 bases, V lost 1 base, and 4 bases had no gene match. DNA for the CDR3: TGCGCCAGCAGCCAAGGGACAGGGGGTTCCGAAAAACTGTTTTTT. It encodes CASSQGTGGSEKLFF.

This sequence joins TRBV2 and TRBJ2-1, with D maybe TRBD1 (6 bases). The CDR3 is 13 amino acids. Per the germline V gene, CDR1 is SNHLY and CDR2 is FYNNEI. Trimming left V 10 bases short and J 6 bases short, with 16 bases between. CDR3 region: CAKMGAGLNEQFF. CDR3 bases: TGTGCCAAAATGGGGGCAGGGCTCAATGAGCAGTTCTTC.

The CDR3 sequence is CASSVGTEWELFF. The CDR3 coding sequence is TGTGCCAGCAGCGTCGGGACAGAGTGGGAACTGTTTTTT. V gene TRBV5-5 combines with J gene TRBJ1-4; 7 bases are a match to TRBD1. V lost 4 bases and J lost 12; bases outside the gene matches: 9. From germline, CDR1 is SGHKS and CDR2 YYEKEE (reference sequence). The length of the CDR3 is 13 residues.

This clone was observed a handful of times. V usage is TRBV10-1 and J usage is TRBJ1-3; weak D call: TRBD1 (5 bases). The CDR3 sequence is 15 residues long. With 2 bases removed from V and 4 bases from J, the gap between germline ends came to 12 bases. Looked up from germline, CDR1 is WNHNN and CDR2 is SYGVQD (reference sequence). The DNA for the CDR3 is TGCGCCAGCAGTGAGCAGGGTAATATGGGAAACACCATATATTTT. It translates to CASSEQGNMGNTIYF.

V gene TRBV6-5 combines with J gene TRBJ2-1; no reliable D call. The length of the CDR3 is 15 residues. Germline lookup yields CDR1 MNHEY and CDR2 SVGAGI. V was trimmed by 6 bases and J by 0 bases, leaving 12 bases between them. CDR3 sequence: CASSTTPSSYNEQFF. The CDR3 DNA sequence: TGTGCCAGCAGCACTACACCGAGCTCCTACAATGAGCAGTTCTTC.

The V gene is TRBV27, the J gene TRBJ2-3; D is perhaps TRBD1 (5 bases). Per the germline V gene, CDR1 is MNHEY and CDR2 is SMNVEV (reference sequence). The CDR3 is 18 amino acids. The ends were cut back, 4 bases at V and 2 bases at J, with 22 bases in the middle. In nucleotides, the CDR3 is TGTGCCAGCAGTTCCCTCAAAACAGGAACCTTAATCACAGATACGCAGTATTTT. It specifies CASSSLKTGTLITDTQYF.